Reported below is one T cell receptor beta chain. Germline lookup yields CDR1 MDHEN and CDR2 SYDVKM. The V end was cut by 5 bases, the J end by 2 bases, with 16 bases between. The length of the CDR3 is 15 residues. The data belong to a study of blood T cell repertoires in COVID-19. At the level of the study: Researchers got acute and convalescent COVID-19 samples from the United States, Italy and Spain. T cells, B-cell-depleted T cells, or PBMCs provided the cDNA or gDNA that served as material.

In the authors' workflow: Counts of nucleated cells, estimated from reference gene primer amplification, were obtained. Libraries were prepared by immunoSEQ multiplex PCR; TCRdb keeps only in-frame clonotypes and omits some of them. That table gives V, J and clone size, and the DNA gave D and trimming. The data hold tens of thousands of clones, with roughly 84% observed a single time. The material sequenced was peripheral blood. The chain is built from TRBV28 and TRBJ2-7; the D gene is possibly TRBD2 (7 bases). This receptor was obtained from a human donor in a cohort sampled during active COVID-19. The donor label of this sample is uncertain. CDR3 DNA: TGTGCCAGCAGTGGTCCCCAGGGGAGGGCCTACGAGCAGTACTTC. Its protein product is CASSGPQGRAYEQYF.